This T cell receptor beta chain was documented in a study of T-cell reconstitution after alpha-beta-depleted transplantation in children (dated by TCRdb to 2016 to 2018). Regarding the study in general: Using TCR repertoire profiling, the study quantitatively followed how T-cell immune reconstitution unfolded in children after TCRalphabeta/CD19-depleted allogeneic hematopoietic cell transplantation.

This clonotype occurred once. Its antigen is unknown. No much larger clone exists at a distance of one base, and base qualities are not known. Receptors were amplified or captured by PCR. TCRdb records Illumina HiSeq 2500 as the sequencer. Molecular barcoding was employed in the preparation of TCR libraries, with unique molecular identifiers being used to normalize TCRbeta repertoire quantification. Clones were called with MiXCR by TCRdb after fastp trimmed the public reads at Q25, and only in-frame beta chains were retained. Each CDR3 protein gets just one entry, which takes the most common genes and DNA from the rows behind it. The sample contains about 540,000 distinct CDR3 sequences, around 19% of them found a single time. The ten largest account for 3.3% of the sample. The CDR3 spans 13 residues, from the cysteine through the phenylalanine. Only the CDR3 DNA stays, 39 bases, in frame from base 1. The junction carries 9 bases between V and J, which are trimmed by 1 base and 5 bases respectively. CDR1 and CDR2, per the germline V gene, are SGHRS and YFSETQ.

The chain links TRBV5-1 with TRBJ1-1, with the D gene not confidently named. This TCR was sampled from a human donor who donated a stem cell graft to a child with acute lymphoblastic leukemia. The sequences come from PBMCs from the stem cell graft donor, collected from the stem cell graft. The CDR3: CASSLSPATEAFF. The nucleotide sequence is given as TGCGCCAGCAGCTTGTCTCCTGCTACTGAAGCTTTCTTT.